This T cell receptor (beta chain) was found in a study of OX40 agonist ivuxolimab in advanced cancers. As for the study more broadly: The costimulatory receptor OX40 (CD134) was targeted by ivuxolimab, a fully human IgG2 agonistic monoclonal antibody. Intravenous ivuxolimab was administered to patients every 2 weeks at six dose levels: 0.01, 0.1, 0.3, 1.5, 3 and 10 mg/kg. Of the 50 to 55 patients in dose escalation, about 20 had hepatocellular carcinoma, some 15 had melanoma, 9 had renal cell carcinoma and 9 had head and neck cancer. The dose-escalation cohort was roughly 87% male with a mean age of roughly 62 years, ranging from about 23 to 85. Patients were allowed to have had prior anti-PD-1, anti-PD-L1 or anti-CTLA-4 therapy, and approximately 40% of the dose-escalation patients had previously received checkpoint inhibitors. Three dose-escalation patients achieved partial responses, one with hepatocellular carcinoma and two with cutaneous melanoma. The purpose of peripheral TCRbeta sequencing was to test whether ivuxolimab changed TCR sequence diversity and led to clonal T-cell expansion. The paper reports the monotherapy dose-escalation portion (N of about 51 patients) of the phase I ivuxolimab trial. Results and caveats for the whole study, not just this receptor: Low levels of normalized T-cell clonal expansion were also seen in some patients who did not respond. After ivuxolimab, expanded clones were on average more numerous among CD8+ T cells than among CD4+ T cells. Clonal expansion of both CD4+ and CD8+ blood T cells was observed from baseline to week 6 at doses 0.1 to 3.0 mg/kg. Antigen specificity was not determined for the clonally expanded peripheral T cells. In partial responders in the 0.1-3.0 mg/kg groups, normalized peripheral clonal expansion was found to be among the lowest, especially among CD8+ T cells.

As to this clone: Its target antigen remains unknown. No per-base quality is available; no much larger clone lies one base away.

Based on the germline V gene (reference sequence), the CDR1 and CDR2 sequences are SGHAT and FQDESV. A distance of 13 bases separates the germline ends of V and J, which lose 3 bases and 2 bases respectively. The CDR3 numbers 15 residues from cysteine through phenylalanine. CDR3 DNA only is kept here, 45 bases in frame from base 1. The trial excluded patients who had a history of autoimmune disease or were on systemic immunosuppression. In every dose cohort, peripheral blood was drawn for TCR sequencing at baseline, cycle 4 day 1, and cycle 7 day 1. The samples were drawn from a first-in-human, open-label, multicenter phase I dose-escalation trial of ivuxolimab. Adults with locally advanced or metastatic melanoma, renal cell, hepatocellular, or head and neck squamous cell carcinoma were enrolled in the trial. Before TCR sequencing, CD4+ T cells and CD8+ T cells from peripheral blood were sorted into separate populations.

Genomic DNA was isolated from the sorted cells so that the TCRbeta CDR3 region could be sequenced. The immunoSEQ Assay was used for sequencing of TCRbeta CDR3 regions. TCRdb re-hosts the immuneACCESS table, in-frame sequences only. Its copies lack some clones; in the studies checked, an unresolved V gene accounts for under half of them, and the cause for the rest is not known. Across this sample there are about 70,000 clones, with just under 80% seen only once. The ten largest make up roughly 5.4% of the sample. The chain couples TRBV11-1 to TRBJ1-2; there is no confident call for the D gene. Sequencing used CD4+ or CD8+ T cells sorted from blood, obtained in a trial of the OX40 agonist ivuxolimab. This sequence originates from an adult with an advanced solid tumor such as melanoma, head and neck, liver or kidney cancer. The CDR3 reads CASSLKDGPNYGYTF. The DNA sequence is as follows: TGTGCCAGCAGCTTGAAGGACGGACCCAACTATGGCTACACCTTC.